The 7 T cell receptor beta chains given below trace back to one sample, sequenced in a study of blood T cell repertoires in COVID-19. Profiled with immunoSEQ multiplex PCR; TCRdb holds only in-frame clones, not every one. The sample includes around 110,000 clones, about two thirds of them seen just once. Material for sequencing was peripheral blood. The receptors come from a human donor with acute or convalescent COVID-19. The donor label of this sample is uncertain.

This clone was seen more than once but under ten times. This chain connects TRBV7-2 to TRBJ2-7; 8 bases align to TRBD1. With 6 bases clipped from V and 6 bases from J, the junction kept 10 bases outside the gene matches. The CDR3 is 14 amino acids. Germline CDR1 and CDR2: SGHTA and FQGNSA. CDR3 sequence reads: CASSRKTGEVEQYF. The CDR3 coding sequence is TGTGCCAGCAGTCGAAAGACAGGGGAAGTCGAGCAGTACTTC. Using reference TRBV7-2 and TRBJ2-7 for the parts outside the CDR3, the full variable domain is GAGVSQSPSNKVTEKGKDVELRCDPISGHTALYWYRQSLGQGLEFLIYFQGNSAPDKSGLPSDRFSAERTGGSVSTLTIQRTQQEDSAVYLCASSRKTGEVEQYFGPGTRLTVT.

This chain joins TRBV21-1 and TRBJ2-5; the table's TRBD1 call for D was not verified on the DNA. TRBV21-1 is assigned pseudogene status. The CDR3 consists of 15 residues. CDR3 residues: CASRRPRVRRETQYF. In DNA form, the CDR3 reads TGTGCCAGCAGAAGGCCCAGGGTTCGTCGAGAGACCCAGTACTTC.

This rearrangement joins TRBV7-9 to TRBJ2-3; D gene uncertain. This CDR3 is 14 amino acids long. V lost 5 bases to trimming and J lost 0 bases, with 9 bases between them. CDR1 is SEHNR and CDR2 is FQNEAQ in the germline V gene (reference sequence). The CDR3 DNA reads TGTGCCAGCAGCCCGAGGCCTAGCACAGATACGCAGTATTTT. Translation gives CASSPRPSTDTQYF.

This CDR3 reads CAGTGVSSGNTIYF. The DNA for the CDR3 is TGTGCCGGCACCGGGGTTAGCTCTGGAAACACCATATATTTT. The genes are TRBV30 and TRBJ1-3; D not certain. Looked up from germline, CDR1 is GTSNPN and CDR2 is SVGIG (reference sequence). V was cut by 8 bases and J by 0 bases, with 14 bases left in between. The length of the CDR3 is 14 residues. Variable domain in full (rest from reference TRBV30 and TRBJ1-3): SQTIHQWPATLVQPVGSPLSLECTVEGTSNPNLYWYRQAAGRGLQLLFYSVGIGQISSEVPQNLSASRPQDRQFILSSKKLLLSDSGFYLCAGTGVSSGNTIYFGEGSWLTVV.

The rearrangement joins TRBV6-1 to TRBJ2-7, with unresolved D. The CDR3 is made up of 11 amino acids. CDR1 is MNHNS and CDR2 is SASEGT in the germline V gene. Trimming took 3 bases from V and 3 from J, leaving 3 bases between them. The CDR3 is CASSDVYEQYV. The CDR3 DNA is TGTGCCAGCAGTGACGTCTACGAGCAGTACGTC.

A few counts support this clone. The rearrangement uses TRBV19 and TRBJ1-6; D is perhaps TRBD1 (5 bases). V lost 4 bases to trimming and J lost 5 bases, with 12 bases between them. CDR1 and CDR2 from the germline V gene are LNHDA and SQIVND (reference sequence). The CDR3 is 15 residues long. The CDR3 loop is CASSKRQLNNSPLHF. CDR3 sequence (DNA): TGTGCCAGTAGTAAAAGACAGCTTAATAATTCACCCCTCCACTTT.

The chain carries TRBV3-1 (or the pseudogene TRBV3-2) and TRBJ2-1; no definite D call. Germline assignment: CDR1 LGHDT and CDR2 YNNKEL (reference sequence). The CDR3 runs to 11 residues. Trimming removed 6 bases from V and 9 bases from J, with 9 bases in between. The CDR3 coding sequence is TGTGCCAGCAGAGGCACGGGTGAGCAGTTCTTC. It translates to CASRGTGEQFF.